The 27 T cell receptor beta chains below were found in one sample sequenced in a study of OX40 agonist ivuxolimab in advanced cancers. Profiling relied on immunoSEQ multiplex PCR, and the TCRdb table lists in-frame clones only, not all of them. The table records 25,000 to 30,000 clones, roughly 79% of them present only once. Specimen: CD4+ or CD8+ T cells sorted from blood, collected in a trial of the OX40 agonist ivuxolimab. The receptors come from an adult with an advanced solid tumor such as melanoma, head and neck, liver or kidney cancer.

The chain has TRBV7-9 and TRBJ2-7; perhaps TRBD1 as D (6 bases). Trimming left V 10 bases short and J 3 bases short, with 19 bases between. Germline CDR1 SEHNR, CDR2 FQNEAQ (reference sequence). This CDR3 comprises 14 residues. DNA for the CDR3: TGTGCCACCCACTCCCCGGGACACCGCTACGAGCAGTACTTC. Translated, it gives CATHSPGHRYEQYF.

The chain has TRBV6-1 and TRBJ2-7; D gene unclear. Germline loops: CDR1 MNHNS, CDR2 SASEGT. Trimming shortened V by 8 bases and J by 0 bases, and 17 bases separated the two germline ends. The CDR3 has 15 amino acids. In DNA, the CDR3 is TGTGCCAGCGTACCCCTGCCCGATACCTCCTACGAGCAGTACTTC. Translating gives CASVPLPDTSYEQYF.

The rearrangement uses TRBV10-3 and TRBJ2-5; unclear D gene. CDR1 and CDR2 (germline): ENHRY, SYGVKD. The CDR3 length is 16 residues. V gave up 0 bases and J gave up 1 base, with 12 bases separating them. The chain's CDR3 is CAISESPPWAQETQYF. As DNA, the CDR3 is TGTGCCATCAGTGAGTCCCCCCCGTGGGCCCAAGAGACCCAGTACTTC.

CDR3 in DNA: TGTGCCAGCCAACTTGGACAGGCCTACGAGCAGTACTTC. This codes for CASQLGQAYEQYF. V and J are TRBV7-2 and TRBJ2-7; 7 bases line up with TRBD1. Germline V CDR1 and CDR2: SGHTA, FQGNSA. V lost 8 bases and J lost 2; bases outside the gene matches: 6. The CDR3 runs to 13 residues.

The V and J genes are TRBV6-4 and TRBJ2-7; 11 bases are shared with TRBD1. The CDR3 contains 14 residues. J was trimmed by 4 bases and V by 6 bases; bases with no gene match: 5. Looked up from germline, CDR1 is MRHNA and CDR2 is SNTAGT. Here the CDR3 reads CASSAGTGGYEQYF. The DNA of the CDR3 is TGTGCCAGCAGCGCCGGGACAGGGGGGTACGAGCAGTACTTC.

This clone was counted a few times. J is TRBJ2-7 and V is TRBV19, with TRBD1 identical over 7 bases. The ends lost 4 bases at V and 3 bases at J; junction bases unmatched: 6. CDR1 is LNHDA, CDR2 SQIVND, per germline (reference sequence). This CDR3 has 14 residues. The CDR3 is CASSNGDSLYEQYF. In nucleotides, the CDR3 is TGTGCCAGTAGTAATGGGGACAGCCTCTACGAGCAGTACTTC.

The genes are TRBV25-1 and TRBJ1-2, with 7 bases identical to TRBD1. Germline assignment: CDR1 MGHDK and CDR2 SYGVNS. The CDR3 extends over 13 amino acids. Trimming cost V 6 bases and J 6 bases; bases outside gene matches: 7. The CDR3 spells CASRNTGTDGYTF. The DNA for the CDR3 is TGTGCCAGCAGAAACACTGGGACAGATGGCTACACCTTC.

This clone occurred once. This chain joins TRBV15 and TRBJ2-5; weak D call: TRBD2 (6 bases). The CDR3 length is 17 residues. Trimming took 4 bases from V and 2 from J, leaving 20 bases between them. Per the germline V gene, CDR1 is LNHNV and CDR2 is YYDKDF (reference sequence). The CDR3 spells CATSNTIVRGTQETQYF. The CDR3 DNA reads as TGTGCCACCAGCAATACGATAGTACGGGGGACTCAAGAGACCCAGTACTTC.

The V call is TRBV4-1, the J call TRBJ1-3; D ambiguous. V shed 1 base and J shed 4 bases, with 11 bases lying between them. CDR3 length: 15 amino acids. Germline values: CDR1 MGHRA, CDR2 YSYEKL. CDR3 DNA: TGCGCCAGCAGCCAAGTCGGCGATTTAGGAAACACCATATATTTT. Residues: CASSQVGDLGNTIYF.

The rearrangement links TRBV4-3 to TRBJ2-7; a possible D gene is TRBD2 (5 bases). Germline V CDR1 and CDR2: LGHNA, YSLEER. This CDR3 has 16 residues. V was shortened by 0 bases and J by 0 bases, with 12 bases between the two germline ends. The CDR3 loop reads CASSQDGTSSSYEQYF. The CDR3 region has the DNA TGCGCCAGCAGCCAAGACGGTACTAGTTCCTCCTACGAGCAGTACTTC.

The V and J genes are TRBV5-4 and TRBJ2-2; no clear D. CDR1 is SGHNT, CDR2 YYREEE, per germline (reference sequence). The CDR3 runs 13 residues. V lost 4 bases, J lost 6 bases, and 10 bases lay in between. CDR3: CASSQDLAGELFF. CDR3 coding DNA: TGTGCCAGCAGCCAAGATTTGGCCGGGGAGCTGTTTTTT.

The V call is TRBV4-2, the J call TRBJ1-1, with D uncertain. V was shortened by 0 bases and J by 0 bases, with 8 bases between the two germline ends. The CDR3 is 15 amino acids. CDR1 and CDR2 from the germline V gene are LGHNA and YNFKEQ. The CDR3 protein is CASSQDETLNTEAFF. The CDR3 bases are TGTGCCAGCAGCCAAGATGAGACACTGAACACTGAAGCTTTCTTT.

This chain joins TRBV7-3 and TRBJ2-3, with D possibly being TRBD1 (6 bases). CDR3 length: 16 amino acids. V dropped 1 base and J dropped 5 bases, with 16 bases sitting between them. Germline V gene lookup returns CDR1 SGHTA and CDR2 FQGTGA. The CDR3 protein is CASSLNQGQAIDTQYF. The CDR3 DNA sequence: TGTGCCAGCAGCTTAAACCAGGGGCAGGCCATAGATACGCAGTATTTT.

This clone was seen only once. V usage is TRBV11-2 and J usage is TRBJ1-2; maybe TRBD1 (6 bases). Trimming left V 5 bases short and J 0 bases short, with 19 bases between. Germline CDR1 reads SGHAT; CDR2 reads FQNNGV. The CDR3 totals 17 residues. This CDR3 is CASSPTDSFNPNYGYTF. The CDR3 nucleotides are TGTGCCAGCAGCCCAACGGACAGCTTTAATCCTAACTATGGCTACACCTTC.

The rearrangement links TRBV6-5 to TRBJ1-6; the match to TRBD1 covers 8 bases. The germline CDR1 and CDR2 sequences are MNHEY and SVGAGI. The CDR3 is made up of 15 amino acids. Trimming took 6 bases from V and 7 from J; bases not matched to a gene: 8. This CDR3 is CASSPSPGGNSPLHF. DNA for the CDR3: TGTGCCAGCAGCCCCTCCCCAGGGGGCAATTCACCCCTCCACTTT.

This rearrangement joins TRBV6-1 to TRBJ1-6; D is unresolved. In germline, CDR1 is MNHNS, CDR2 SASEGT. The V and J ends lost 0 bases and 5 bases respectively, with 20 bases between them. This CDR3 spans 19 amino acids. The CDR3 protein is CASSEARPLYRNHNSPLHF. The CDR3 coding sequence is TGTGCCAGCAGTGAAGCGCGTCCGCTATACAGAAACCATAATTCACCCCTCCACTTT.

The gene calls are TRBV6-5 and TRBJ1-1, with 8 bases fitting TRBD1. Germline V gives CDR1 MNHEY, CDR2 SVGAGI. V lost 5 bases and J lost 6; bases outside the gene matches: 8. This CDR3 is 14 amino acids long. The CDR3 DNA reads as TGTGCCAGCAGTGAAGAGACAGGGGTGGCTGAAGCTTTCTTT. As protein: CASSEETGVAEAFF.

The gene calls are TRBV6-6 and TRBJ2-1; D is ambiguous. CDR3 length: 13 residues. Trimming removed 2 bases from V and 9 bases from J, with 11 bases in between. Germline V gives CDR1 MNHNY, CDR2 SVGAGI (reference sequence). CDR3 DNA sequence: TGTGCCAGCAGTTACCCTGACCTGGTTGAGCAGTTCTTC. Encoded protein: CASSYPDLVEQFF.

V usage is TRBV6-5 and J usage is TRBJ1-6; D call uncertain. V was cut by 2 bases and J by 0 bases, with 8 bases left in between. This CDR3 region has 16 residues. Per the germline V gene, CDR1 is MNHEY and CDR2 is SVGAGI. The CDR3 protein is CASSYVMSSYNSPLHF. The CDR3 DNA is TGTGCCAGCAGTTACGTGATGAGCTCCTATAATTCACCCCTCCACTTT.

The chain is built from TRBV7-9 and TRBJ1-2, with D possibly matching TRBD1 (5 bases). The CDR3 extends over 14 amino acids. Trimming removed 5 bases from V and 7 bases from J, with 17 bases in between. Germline V CDR1 and CDR2: SEHNR, FQNEAQ (reference sequence). Here the CDR3 reads CASSGDGLVSGYTF. CDR3 in DNA: TGTGCCAGCAGCGGGGACGGCCTGGTTAGTGGCTACACCTTC.

Of note for this clone: Compared with germline, one end of the junction differs, possibly owing to a read error. V usage is TRBV2 and J usage is TRBJ2-7, with 9 positions matching TRBD2. The length of the CDR3 is 15 residues. CDR1 SNHLY and CDR2 FYNNEI come from the germline V gene. DNA for the CDR3: TGCGCCAGCAGCCACAGCGGGGGGTCCTCCTACGAGCAGTACTTC. It is translated as CASSHSGGSSYEQYF.

The V gene is TRBV2, the J gene TRBJ1-5; D is unclear. Germline-derived CDR1 and CDR2 are SNHLY and FYNNEI. Trimming left V 8 bases short and J 0 bases short, with 14 bases between. This CDR3 is 15 amino acids long. As DNA, the CDR3 is TGTGCCAGCCGAGGGTGGGGATATAGCAATCAGCCCCAGCATTTT. As protein: CASRGWGYSNQPQHF.

This chain uses TRBV9 with TRBJ1-1, with D unclear. The CDR3 is 12 amino acids. CDR1 is SGDLS, CDR2 YYNGEE, per germline. The V end was cut by 5 bases, the J end by 0 bases, with 5 bases between. Written as DNA, the CDR3 is TGTGCCAGCAGTAAAATGAACACTGAAGCTTTCTTT. This sequence encodes CASSKMNTEAFF.

This clone occurred once. One end of the junction fails to match germline, which may point to a read error. The chain uses TRBV11-2 and TRBJ2-3; 12 positions agree with TRBD2. This CDR3 region has 17 residues. Germline V gene data show CDR1 as SGHAT and CDR2 as FQNNGV. The CDR3 protein is CASSLEASGGVGRYAVF. In DNA, the CDR3 is TGTGCCAGCAGCTTAGAGGCTAGCGGGGGGGTCGGAAGATACGCAGTATTT.

V and J are TRBV7-7 and TRBJ2-3, with D perhaps matching TRBD2 (6 bases). Germline CDR1 SSHAT, CDR2 FNYEAQ (reference sequence). Trimming pared 1 base from V and 3 bases from J, leaving 14 bases between. This CDR3 has 16 amino acids. DNA for the CDR3: TGTGCCAGCAGCTTAGATGCCGGGGGATCAACAGATACGCAGTATTTT. Protein product: CASSLDAGGSTDTQYF.

In regard to this clone: A single base separates this from a much larger clone, so it may be a read error. This chain links TRBV4-1 with TRBJ2-7; TRBD1 might be the D (6 bases). Germline assignment: CDR1 MGHRA and CDR2 YSYEKL. The CDR3 is made up of 15 amino acids. The CDR3 loop reads CASSQDKGDGYEQHF. Here the CDR3 DNA reads TGCGCCAGCAGCCAAGATAAGGGGGACGGATACGAGCAGCACTTC.

The chain combines TRBV19 with TRBJ2-5; D may be TRBD1 (5 bases). The germline V gene encodes CDR1 LNHDA and CDR2 SQIVND (reference sequence). This CDR3 has 13 amino acids. Trimming took 5 bases from V and 6 from J, leaving 13 bases between them. The CDR3: CASSPPMGQTQYF. The DNA of the CDR3 is TGTGCCAGTAGTCCCCCCATGGGGCAGACCCAGTACTTC.